This T cell receptor beta chain was recorded in a study of blood T cells in healthy people across ages. Germline V gene lookup returns CDR1 SGHRS and CDR2 YFSETQ. The CDR3 consists of 15 residues. Trimming took 2 bases from V and 11 from J; bases not matched to a gene: 12. A few counts support this clonotype. What it binds is unknown. Donors each provided roughly 10 milliliters of peripheral blood. In each sample, at least 7 million PBMCs were isolated. The second PCR ran roughly 7 to 11 cycles with a sample-barcoded 5' primer and J-beta primers. One entry per CDR3 protein, called by TCRdb with MiXCR from the 5' RACE reads. The sample has 1.5 million to 1.8 million distinct CDR3 sequences, around 40% seen once. Whole-study findings and limits: Naive T cell percentage showed a strong correlation with TCR beta diversity. Older individuals had lower TCR beta diversity per million T cells (the decline was roughly linear).

The rearrangement joins TRBV5-1 to TRBJ2-5; 10 positions match TRBD1. The receptor was isolated from a woman aged 18-29 years in good health. The material sequenced was blood. The CDR3 protein is CASSLGDRGYNEQYF. The CDR3 nucleotides read TGCGCCAGCAGCTTAGGGGACAGGGGTTACAATGAGCAGTACTTC.